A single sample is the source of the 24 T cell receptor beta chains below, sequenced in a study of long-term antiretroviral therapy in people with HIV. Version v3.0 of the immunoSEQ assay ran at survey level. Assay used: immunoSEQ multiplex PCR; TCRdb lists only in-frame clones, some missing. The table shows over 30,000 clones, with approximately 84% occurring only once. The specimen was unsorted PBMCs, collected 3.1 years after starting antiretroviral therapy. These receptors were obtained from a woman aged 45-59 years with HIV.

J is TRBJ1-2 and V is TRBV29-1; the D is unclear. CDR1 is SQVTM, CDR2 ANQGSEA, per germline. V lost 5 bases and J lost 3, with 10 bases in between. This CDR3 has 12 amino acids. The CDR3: CSVSIGDYGYTF. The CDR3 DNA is TGCAGCGTTTCTATCGGAGACTATGGCTACACCTTC.

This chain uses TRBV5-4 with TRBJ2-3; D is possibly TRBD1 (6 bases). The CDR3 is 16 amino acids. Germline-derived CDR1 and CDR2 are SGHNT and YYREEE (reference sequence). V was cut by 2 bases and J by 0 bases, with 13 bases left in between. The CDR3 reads CASSFGGRGSTDTQYF. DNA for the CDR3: TGTGCCAGCAGCTTTGGGGGTAGGGGGAGCACAGATACGCAGTATTTT. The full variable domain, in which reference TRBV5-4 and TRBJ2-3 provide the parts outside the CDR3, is ETGVTQSPTHLIKTRGQQVTLRCSSQSGHNTVSWYQQALGQGPQFIFQYYREEENGRGNFPPRFSGLQFPNYSSELNVNALELDDSALYLCASSFGGRGSTDTQYFGPGTRLTVL.

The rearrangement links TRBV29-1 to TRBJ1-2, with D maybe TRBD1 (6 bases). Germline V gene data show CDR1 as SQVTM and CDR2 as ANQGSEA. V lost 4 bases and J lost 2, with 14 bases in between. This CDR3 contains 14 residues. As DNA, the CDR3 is TGCAGCGTTGTTACAGGGAAGGGGAACTATGGCTACACCTTC. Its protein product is CSVVTGKGNYGYTF.

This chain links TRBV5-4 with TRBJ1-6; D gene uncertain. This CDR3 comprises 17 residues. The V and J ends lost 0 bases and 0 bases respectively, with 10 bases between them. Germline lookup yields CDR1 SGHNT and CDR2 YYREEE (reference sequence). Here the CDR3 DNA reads TGTGCCAGCAGCTTGGAGTCAGGCCCCTCCTATAATTCACCCCTCCACTTT. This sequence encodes CASSLESGPSYNSPLHF.

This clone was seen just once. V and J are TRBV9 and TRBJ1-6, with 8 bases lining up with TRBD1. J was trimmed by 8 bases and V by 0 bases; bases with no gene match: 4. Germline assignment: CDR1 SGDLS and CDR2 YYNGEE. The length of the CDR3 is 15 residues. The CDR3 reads CASSVGTGGYSPLHF. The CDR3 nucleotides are TGTGCCAGCAGCGTAGGAACAGGGGGTTATTCACCCCTCCACTTT.

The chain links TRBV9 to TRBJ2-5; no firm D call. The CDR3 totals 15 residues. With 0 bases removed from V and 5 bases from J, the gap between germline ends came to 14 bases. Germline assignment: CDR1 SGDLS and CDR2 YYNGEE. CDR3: CASSVDGNGWETQYF. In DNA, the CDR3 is TGTGCCAGCAGCGTAGATGGCAACGGGTGGGAGACCCAGTACTTC.

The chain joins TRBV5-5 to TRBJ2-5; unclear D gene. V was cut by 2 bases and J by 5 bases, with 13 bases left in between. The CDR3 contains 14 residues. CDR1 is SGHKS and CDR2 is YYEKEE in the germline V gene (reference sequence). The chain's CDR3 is CASSLLSGSETQYF. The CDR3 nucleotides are TGTGCCAGCAGCTTATTGTCCGGGTCGGAGACCCAGTACTTC.

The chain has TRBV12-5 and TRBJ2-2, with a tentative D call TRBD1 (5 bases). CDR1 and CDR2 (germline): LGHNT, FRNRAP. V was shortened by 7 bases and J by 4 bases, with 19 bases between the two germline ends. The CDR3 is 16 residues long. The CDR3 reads CASDGVARVGTGELFF. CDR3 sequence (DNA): TGTGCTAGTGATGGGGTCGCCAGGGTAGGCACCGGGGAGCTGTTTTTT.

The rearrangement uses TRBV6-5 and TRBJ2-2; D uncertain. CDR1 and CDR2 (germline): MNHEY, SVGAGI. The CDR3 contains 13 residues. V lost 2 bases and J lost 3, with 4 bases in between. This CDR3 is CASSYEDTGELFF. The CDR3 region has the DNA TGTGCCAGCAGTTACGAGGACACCGGGGAGCTGTTTTTT.

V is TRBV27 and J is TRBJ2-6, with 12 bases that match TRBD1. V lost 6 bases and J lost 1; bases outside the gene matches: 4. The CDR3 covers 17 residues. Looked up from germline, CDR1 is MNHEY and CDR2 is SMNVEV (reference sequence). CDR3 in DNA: TGTGCCAGCAGGAGGGACAGGGGGCTGTCTGGGGCCAACGTCCTGACTTTC. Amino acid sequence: CASRRDRGLSGANVLTF.

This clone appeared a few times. DNA for the CDR3: TGTGCCAGCAGCGACTCCCCCGGGGGCAATCAGCCCCAGCATTTT. Its protein is CASSDSPGGNQPQHF. The chain recombines TRBV27 with TRBJ1-5; no clear D gene. The CDR3 totals 15 residues. The germline gives CDR1 MNHEY, CDR2 SMNVEV (reference sequence). V was clipped by 6 bases and J by 2 bases, with 14 bases between them.

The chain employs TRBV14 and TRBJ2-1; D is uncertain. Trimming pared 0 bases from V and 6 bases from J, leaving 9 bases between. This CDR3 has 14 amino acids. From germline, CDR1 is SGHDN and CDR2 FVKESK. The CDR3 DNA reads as TGTGCCAGCAGCCAAGATTTAGCTATCAATGAGCAGTTCTTC. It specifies CASSQDLAINEQFF.

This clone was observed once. The CDR3 nucleotides are TGCAGCGTTGGTCTAGGGAAAGGCTACACCTTC. Translation: CSVGLGKGYTF. The rearrangement joins TRBV29-1 to TRBJ1-2, with D unclear. The germline gives CDR1 SQVTM, CDR2 ANQGSEA. V was trimmed by 4 bases and J by 8 bases, leaving 11 bases between them. The CDR3 extends over 11 amino acids.

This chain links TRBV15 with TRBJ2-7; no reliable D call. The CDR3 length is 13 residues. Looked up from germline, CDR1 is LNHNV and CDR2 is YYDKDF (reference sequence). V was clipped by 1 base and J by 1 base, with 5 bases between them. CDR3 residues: CATSRGRSYEQYV. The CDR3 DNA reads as TGTGCCACCAGCAGAGGACGGTCCTACGAGCAGTACGTC.

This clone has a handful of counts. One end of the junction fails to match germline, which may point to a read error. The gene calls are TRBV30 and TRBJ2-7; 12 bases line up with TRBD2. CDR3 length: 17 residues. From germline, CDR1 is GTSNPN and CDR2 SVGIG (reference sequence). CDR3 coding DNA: TGTGCCTGGAGTGCTGGGACTAGCGGGCTGGTTGTGAACGAACAGTACTTC. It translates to CAWSAGTSGLVVNEQYF.

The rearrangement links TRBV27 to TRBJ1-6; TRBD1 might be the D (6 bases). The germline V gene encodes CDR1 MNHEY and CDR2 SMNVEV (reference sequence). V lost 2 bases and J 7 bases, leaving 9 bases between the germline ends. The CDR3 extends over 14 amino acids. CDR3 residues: CASSLRGHNSPLHF. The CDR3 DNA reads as TGTGCCAGCAGTTTAAGGGGACACAATTCACCCCTCCACTTT.

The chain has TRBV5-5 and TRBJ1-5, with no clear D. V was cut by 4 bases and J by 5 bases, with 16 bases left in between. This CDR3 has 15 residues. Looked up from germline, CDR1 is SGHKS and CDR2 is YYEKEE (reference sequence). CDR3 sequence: CASSPRLSEHQPQHF. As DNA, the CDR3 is TGTGCCAGCAGCCCCCGACTGTCTGAGCATCAGCCCCAGCATTTT.

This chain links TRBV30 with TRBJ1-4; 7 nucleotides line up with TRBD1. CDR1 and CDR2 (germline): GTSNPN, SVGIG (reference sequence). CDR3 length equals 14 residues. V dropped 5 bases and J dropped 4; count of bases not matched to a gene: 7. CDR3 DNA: TGTGCCTGGGACCCGGGACAGCTTAATGAAAAACTGTTTTTT. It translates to CAWDPGQLNEKLFF.

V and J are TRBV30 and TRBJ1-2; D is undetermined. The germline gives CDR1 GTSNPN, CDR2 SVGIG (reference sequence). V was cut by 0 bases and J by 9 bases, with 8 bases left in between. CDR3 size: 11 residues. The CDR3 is CAWSVVNSYTF. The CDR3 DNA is TGTGCCTGGAGTGTAGTCAACAGCTACACCTTC.

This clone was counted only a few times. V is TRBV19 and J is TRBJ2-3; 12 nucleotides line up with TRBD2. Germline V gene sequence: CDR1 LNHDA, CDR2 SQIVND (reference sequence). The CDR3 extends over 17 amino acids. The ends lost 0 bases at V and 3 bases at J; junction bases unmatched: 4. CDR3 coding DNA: TGTGCCAGTAGTATAGATAACGGACTAGCGGGGACAGATACGCAGTATTTT. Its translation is CASSIDNGLAGTDTQYF.

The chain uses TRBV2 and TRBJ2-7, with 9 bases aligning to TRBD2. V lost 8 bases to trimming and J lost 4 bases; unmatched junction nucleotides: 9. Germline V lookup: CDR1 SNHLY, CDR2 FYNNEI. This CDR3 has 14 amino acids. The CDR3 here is CASAGGIYRYEQYV. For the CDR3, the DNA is TGTGCCAGCGCGGGGGGGATATATCGTTACGAGCAGTACGTC.

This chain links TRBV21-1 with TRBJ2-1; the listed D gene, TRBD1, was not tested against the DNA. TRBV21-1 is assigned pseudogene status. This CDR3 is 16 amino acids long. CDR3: CASSLWRDRVDNEQFF. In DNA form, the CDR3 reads TGTGCCAGCAGTCTCTGGAGGGACAGGGTAGACAATGAGCAGTTCTTC.

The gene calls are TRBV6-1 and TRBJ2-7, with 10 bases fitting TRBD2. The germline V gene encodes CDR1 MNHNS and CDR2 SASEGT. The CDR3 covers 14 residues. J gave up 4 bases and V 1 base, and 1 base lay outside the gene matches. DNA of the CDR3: TGTGCCAGCAGTGAAGGGACTAGCGGTTACGAGCAGTACGTC. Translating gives CASSEGTSGYEQYV.

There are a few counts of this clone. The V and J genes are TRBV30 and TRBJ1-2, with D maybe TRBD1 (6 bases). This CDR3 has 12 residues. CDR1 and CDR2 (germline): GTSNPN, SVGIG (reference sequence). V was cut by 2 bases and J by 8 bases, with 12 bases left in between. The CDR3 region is CAWSRGLAGYTF. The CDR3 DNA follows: TGTGCCTGGAGTAGGGGGTTGGCGGGCTACACCTTC.